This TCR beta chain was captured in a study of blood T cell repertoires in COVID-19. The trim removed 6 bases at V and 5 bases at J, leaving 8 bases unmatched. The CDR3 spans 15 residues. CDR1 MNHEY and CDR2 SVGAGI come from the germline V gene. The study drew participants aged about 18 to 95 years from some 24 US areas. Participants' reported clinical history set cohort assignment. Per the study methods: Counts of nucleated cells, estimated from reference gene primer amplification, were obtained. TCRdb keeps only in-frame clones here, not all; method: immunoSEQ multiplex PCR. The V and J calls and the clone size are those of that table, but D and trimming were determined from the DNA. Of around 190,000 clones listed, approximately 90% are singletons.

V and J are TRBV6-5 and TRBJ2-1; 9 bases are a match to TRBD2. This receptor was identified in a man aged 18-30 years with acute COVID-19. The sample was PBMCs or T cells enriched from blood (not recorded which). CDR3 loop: CASRDSGGPNNEQFF. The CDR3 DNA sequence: TGTGCCAGCAGAGATAGCGGGGGTCCCAACAATGAGCAGTTCTTC.